These 10 T cell receptor beta chains came from one sample sequenced in a study of spatial heterogeneity in lung cancer. General study findings and limits: Counts of expanded alpha and beta TCRs within tumors tracked the tumor nonsynonymous mutation count.

TCRdb fed the 5' RACE reads into MiXCR, producing one record per CDR3 protein. Among some 960 distinct CDR3 sequences listed, 4% to 4.5% were seen once. Noted time point: sample taken at primary tumor resection. No antigen has been assigned to these receptors. The source was lung tumor tissue, collected at surgery. Receptors were obtained from a male donor with early-stage non-small cell lung cancer.

This clonotype is labeled as medium-sized. This chain links TRBV5-4 with TRBJ2-1; D is perhaps TRBD1 (5 bases). This CDR3 is 13 amino acids long. CDR1 is SGHNT and CDR2 is YYREEE in the germline V gene (reference sequence). The V gene lost 5 bases and the J gene lost 0 bases, with 6 bases spanning the gap. This chain's CDR3 is CASSDSSYNEQFF. In DNA form, the CDR3 reads TGTGCCAGCAGTGACAGCTCCTACAATGAGCAGTTCTTC.

Within the sample, this clonotype is large. This CDR3 reads CASSSQGAGTGELFF. DNA for the CDR3: TGTGCCAGCAGTTCACAGGGGGCGGGCACCGGGGAGCTGTTTTTT. The J gene is TRBJ2-2, the V gene TRBV6-2 or TRBV6-3, with 9 nucleotides matching TRBD1. Unmatched junction bases numbered 4, after V lost 4 bases and J lost 4 bases. The length of the CDR3 is 15 residues. The germline CDR1 and CDR2 sequences are MNHEY and SVGEGT.

By share, this clonotype ranks as medium-sized. The rearrangement links TRBV12-3 or TRBV12-4 to TRBJ1-2; tentative D call: TRBD1 (6 bases). CDR3 length equals 13 residues. V shed 4 bases and J shed 6 bases, with 12 bases lying between them. The chain's CDR3 is CASSSWGADGYTF. The CDR3, as DNA: TGTGCCAGCAGTTCATGGGGGGCAGATGGCTACACCTTC.

This clonotype was recorded many times. The gene calls are TRBV7-3 and TRBJ2-1; TRBD1 aligns across 7 bases. The J segment lost 0 bases and the V segment lost 8 bases, leaving 4 bases of the junction unmatched. The CDR3 has 14 amino acids. Per the germline V gene, CDR1 is SGHTA and CDR2 is FQGTGA. The CDR3 sequence: CASAQGNSYNEQFF. Written as DNA, the CDR3 is TGTGCCAGCGCACAGGGGAACTCCTACAATGAGCAGTTCTTC.

A few counts support this clonotype. The genes are TRBV5-6 and TRBJ1-1; 7 positions agree with TRBD1. V shed 4 bases, J shed 10 bases, and the junction held 16 bases outside the gene matches. The CDR3 consists of 15 residues. CDR1 is SGHDT, CDR2 YYEEEE, per germline. The CDR3 DNA is TGTGCCAGCAGCACGGGACAGTTCGTTCAAGGTCTAGCTTTCTTT. Its protein is CASSTGQFVQGLAFF.

Judged by abundance, this clonotype is hyperexpanded. DNA for the CDR3: TGTGCCAGCAGTTGGGGACACGGAAACAATGAGCAGTTCTTC. Translated: CASSWGHGNNEQFF. The V and J genes are TRBV12-3 or TRBV12-4 and TRBJ2-1; a possible D gene is TRBD1 (6 bases). Trimming took off 4 bases at V and 5 bases at J, with 12 bases between the two ends. CDR3 length equals 14 residues.

This clonotype is labeled medium-sized. The chain joins TRBV3-1 to TRBJ2-1; D tentatively fits TRBD1 or TRBD2 (5 bases each). CDR1 and CDR2 (germline): LGHDT, YNNKEL (reference sequence). The V gene lost 5 bases and the J gene lost 0 bases, with 14 bases spanning the gap. This CDR3 is 16 amino acids long. The CDR3 here is CASSLGTTVSYNEQFF. As DNA, the CDR3 is TGTGCCAGCAGCTTGGGGACCACCGTCTCCTACAATGAGCAGTTCTTC.

This clonotype was seen at least ten times. The V and J genes are TRBV18 and TRBJ1-1, with D maybe TRBD1 (6 bases). Germline V gene data show CDR1 as KGHSH and CDR2 as LQKENI. CDR3 length: 15 amino acids. Trimming cost V 4 bases and J 3 bases, with 15 bases left between them. Here the CDR3 reads CASSLHSGEDTEAFF. The CDR3 coding sequence is TGTGCCAGCTCACTCCACTCAGGGGAGGACACTGAAGCTTTCTTT.

Relative to its sample, this clonotype is medium-sized. This chain uses TRBV12-3 or TRBV12-4 with TRBJ2-5, with TRBD1 matching 11 bases. V shed 7 bases and J 3 bases; nucleotides not matched to a gene: 10. CDR3 length: 16 amino acids. This CDR3 is CASTPGDRGAEETQYF. CDR3 nucleotide sequence: TGTGCCAGCACCCCGGGGGACAGGGGGGCGGAAGAGACCCAGTACTTC.

Within the sample, this clonotype is medium-sized (0.01 to 0.1%). The chain employs TRBV2 and TRBJ1-6; 10 nucleotides line up with TRBD1. The ends lost 7 bases at V and 7 bases at J; junction bases unmatched: 4. Per germline, CDR1 SNHLY and CDR2 FYNNEI. The CDR3 contains 14 residues. CDR3 amino acids: CASTGQGVNSPLHF. The CDR3 DNA sequence: TGTGCCAGCACCGGACAGGGGGTCAATTCACCCCTCCACTTT.